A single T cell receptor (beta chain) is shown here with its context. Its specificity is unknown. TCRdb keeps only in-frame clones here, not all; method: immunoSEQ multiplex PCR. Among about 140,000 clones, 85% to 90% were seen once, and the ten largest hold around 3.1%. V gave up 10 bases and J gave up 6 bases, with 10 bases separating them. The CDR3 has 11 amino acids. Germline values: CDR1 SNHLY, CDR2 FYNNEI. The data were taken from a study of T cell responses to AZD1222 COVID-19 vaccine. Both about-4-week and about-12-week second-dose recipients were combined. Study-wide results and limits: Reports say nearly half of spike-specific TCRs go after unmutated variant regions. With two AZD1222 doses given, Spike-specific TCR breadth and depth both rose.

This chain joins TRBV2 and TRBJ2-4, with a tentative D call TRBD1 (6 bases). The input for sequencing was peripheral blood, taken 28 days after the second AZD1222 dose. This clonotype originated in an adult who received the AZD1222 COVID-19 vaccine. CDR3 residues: CAIGQRNIQYF. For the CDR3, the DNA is TGTGCCATCGGACAGAGAAACATTCAGTACTTC.